Shown below are 14 T cell receptor beta chains from a single sample sequenced in a study of T cells in Graves' hyperthyroidism and ophthalmopathy. There were TCR beta CDR3 regions amplified from RNA transcripts. The primer set for the first-round RT-PCR of the TCR CDR3 was HTBI. MiXCR, run by TCRdb on the multiplex PCR reads, gives a single entry per CDR3 protein. This sample has 550,000 to 650,000 distinct CDR3 sequences, with approximately 15% found just once. Sequenced sample: blood. The receptor set was obtained from a woman under 40 with Graves' hyperthyroidism that later progressed to Graves' ophthalmopathy.

There are many counts of this clonotype. The chain combines TRBV6-2 or TRBV6-3 with TRBJ1-5; D is unresolved. The germline gives CDR1 MNHEY, CDR2 SVGEGT. V was shortened by 2 bases and J by 7 bases, with 15 bases between the two germline ends. CDR3 size: 15 residues. CDR3 coding DNA: TGTGCCAGCAGTTACGCGGGAGCTTCCAACCAGCCCCAGCATTTT. It encodes CASSYAGASNQPQHF.

This clonotype showed up just a few times. This chain joins TRBV27 and TRBJ2-1, with D uncertain. The CDR3 has 15 amino acids. Germline loops: CDR1 MNHEY, CDR2 SMNVEV (reference sequence). Trimming removed 3 bases at V and 0 bases at J, with 9 bases between. The CDR3 DNA reads TGTGCCAGCAGTTTCGGCCGTTTCTCCTACAATGAGCAGTTCTTC. Translation gives CASSFGRFSYNEQFF.

This clonotype was recorded once. Sequence at one end of the junction differs from germline and may be a read error. The V gene is TRBV6-1, the J gene TRBJ1-4, with 10 bases identical to TRBD1. The CDR3 covers 14 residues. The germline gives CDR1 MNHNS, CDR2 SASEGT. The CDR3 protein is CASGPGTGDEKLLF. CDR3 DNA: TGTGCCAGCGGCCCCGGGACAGGGGATGAAAAACTGCTTTTT.

V is TRBV3-1 and J is TRBJ2-1; 8 nucleotides align to TRBD1. V lost 2 bases, J lost 9 bases, and 3 bases stayed unmatched. From germline, CDR1 is LGHDT and CDR2 YNNKEL (reference sequence). There are 13 residues in the CDR3. The CDR3 spells CASSQPGGGEQFF. In DNA, the CDR3 is TGTGCCAGCAGCCAACCAGGGGGCGGTGAGCAGTTCTTC.

This clonotype was counted at least ten times. The genes are TRBV11-3 and TRBJ2-1, with D maybe TRBD2 (5 bases). Germline CDR1 is SGHNT and CDR2 is YENEEA. The CDR3 runs 15 residues. The V gene lost 2 bases and the J gene lost 4 bases, with 12 bases spanning the gap. The CDR3: CASSLLGDVYNEQFF. CDR3 bases: TGTGCCAGCAGCTTATTGGGAGATGTTTACAATGAGCAGTTCTTC.

The rearrangement joins TRBV5-1 to TRBJ2-3, with D uncertain. This CDR3 has 13 amino acids. Germline CDR1 reads SGHRS; CDR2 reads YFSETQ. Between the trimmed V and J ends, which lost 3 bases and 1 base, there was a span of 6 bases. CDR3 bases: TGCGCCAGCAGCTCCCCGGGCACAGATACGCAGTATTTT. It yields the protein CASSSPGTDTQYF.

This clonotype was seen at least ten times. V gene TRBV6-1 combines with J gene TRBJ2-1; D remains unclear. The CDR3 spans 13 residues. V gave up 4 bases and J gave up 9 bases, with 13 bases separating them. Germline CDR1 and CDR2: MNHNS and SASEGT. The CDR3 DNA follows: TGTGCCAGCAGTGGCCGCCCCGGCGGTGAGCAGTTCTTC. It is translated as CASSGRPGGEQFF.

V is TRBV7-2 and J is TRBJ1-4, with D perhaps matching TRBD1 (5 bases). This CDR3 is built from 14 residues. The V gene lost 5 bases and the J gene lost 8 bases, with 15 bases spanning the gap. Looked up from germline, CDR1 is SGHTA and CDR2 is FQGNSA. The CDR3 nucleotides read TGTGCCAGCAGCCGGGGCGTGGTGCGGGAAAAACTGTTTTTT. Translated: CASSRGVVREKLFF.

This clonotype was observed many times. One end of the junction is discordant with germline, which a read error may explain. The chain links TRBV18 to TRBJ2-6; D is perhaps TRBD1 or TRBD2 (7 bases each). The CDR3 length is 19 residues. CDR1 is KGHSH, CDR2 LQKENI, per germline. The CDR3 DNA reads as TGTGCCAGCTCGCCACAGGGGACTACCCGTAACGCTGGGGCCAACGTCCTGACTTTC. It encodes CASSPQGTTRNAGANVLTF.

This clonotype showed up many times. This chain connects TRBV15 to TRBJ2-1; 10 positions match TRBD2. The CDR3 spans 21 residues. V shed 3 bases and J 6 bases; nucleotides not matched to a gene: 23. CDR1 and CDR2 (germline): LNHNV, YYDKDF (reference sequence). The CDR3 sequence is CATSRPFGGAGGLSESNEQFF. The CDR3, as DNA: TGTGCCACCAGCAGGCCCTTCGGGGGAGCGGGAGGGTTGAGCGAATCCAATGAGCAGTTCTTC.

The chain carries TRBV7-3 and TRBJ2-2; D could derive from TRBD1 or TRBD2 (6 bases each). V lost 4 bases, J lost 6 bases, and 21 bases lay in between. CDR3 length equals 17 residues. Germline loops: CDR1 SGHTA, CDR2 FQGTGA. This CDR3 is CASSSYKGGMMAGELFF. CDR3 DNA sequence: TGTGCCAGCAGCTCATATAAGGGGGGTATGATGGCCGGGGAGCTGTTTTTT.

This clonotype was found many times. The chain carries TRBV12-3 or TRBV12-4 and TRBJ1-1; 8 bases map to TRBD1. The CDR3 length is 15 residues. After removal of 3 bases from V and 3 bases from J, the junction contained 6 bases not matched to a gene. The CDR3 reads CASSFEDRGDTEAFF. DNA of the CDR3: TGTGCCAGCAGTTTCGAAGACAGGGGTGACACTGAAGCTTTCTTT.

The table lists this clonotype with many counts. The rearrangement uses TRBV15 and TRBJ2-5; tentative D call: TRBD2 (5 bases). Germline V lookup: CDR1 LNHNV, CDR2 YYDKDF (reference sequence). The V end lost 1 base, the J end lost 4 bases, and 10 bases lay between the germline ends. CDR3 length equals 14 residues. CDR3 amino acids: CATSRGALAETQYF. DNA for the CDR3: TGTGCCACCAGCAGAGGGGCCCTAGCAGAGACCCAGTACTTC.

This clonotype was seen ten or more times. The chain links TRBV7-2 to TRBJ1-6; D call uncertain. V lost 5 bases to trimming and J lost 0 bases, with 11 bases between them. This CDR3 is 16 amino acids long. Germline V gene lookup returns CDR1 SGHTA and CDR2 FQGNSA. The chain's CDR3 is CASSQTTGSYNSPLHF. In nucleotides, the CDR3 is TGTGCCAGCAGCCAGACTACTGGCTCCTATAATTCACCCCTCCACTTT.